The present entry profiles one T cell receptor beta chain with its context. With V trimmed by 4 bases and J by 4 bases, 7 bases remained unmatched. This CDR3 region has 14 residues. Germline assignment: CDR1 SNHLY and CDR2 FYNNEI. The data were taken from a study of T cell responses to AZD1222 COVID-19 vaccine. Profiling relied on immunoSEQ multiplex PCR, and the TCRdb table lists in-frame clones only, not all of them. The data show around 89,000 clones, 70% to 90% seen once. This TCR was sampled from an adult who received the AZD1222 COVID-19 vaccine. The source material was peripheral blood, sampled 28 days after the second AZD1222 dose. The chain is built from TRBV2 and TRBJ2-7, with 7 bases that match TRBD1. The CDR3 sequence is CASSGTGAVYEQYF. The CDR3 DNA follows: TGTGCCAGCAGTGGAACAGGGGCGGTATACGAGCAGTACTTC.